This entry describes one TCR beta chain. This sample is drawn from a study of T cell responses to AZD1222 COVID-19 vaccine. Study background: Second-dose intervals near 4 or 12 weeks were combined.

Germline CDR1 MRHNA, CDR2 SNTAGT. This CDR3 contains 15 residues. With 0 bases removed from V and 5 bases from J, the gap between germline ends came to 10 bases. Here immunoSEQ multiplex PCR was the method, and the copy in TCRdb shows in-frame clones only, minus some. The sample has roughly 90,000 clones, 80% to 90% seen once. The rearrangement links TRBV6-4 to TRBJ2-2, with D perhaps TRBD1 (6 bases). Sequencing was performed on peripheral blood, taken on day 0 of AZD1222 vaccination. The source is an adult in good health. CDR3 region: CASSDSRGGTGELFF. The CDR3 bases are TGTGCCAGCAGTGACTCCAGGGGCGGTACCGGGGAGCTGTTTTTT.